These 9 T cell receptor beta chains share one sample of origin, sequenced in a study of T cell responses to AZD1222 COVID-19 vaccine. Repertoires were generated with immunoSEQ multiplex PCR, while TCRdb's copy carries only in-frame clones and drops some. The sample has tens of thousands of clones, 88% seen once. The sample here was peripheral blood, taken 28 days after the second AZD1222 dose. These receptors all stem from an adult who received the AZD1222 COVID-19 vaccine.

V gene TRBV7-9 combines with J gene TRBJ1-1; no reliable D call. The CDR3 sequence is 12 residues long. With 6 bases removed from V and 3 bases from J, the gap between germline ends came to 8 bases. CDR1 and CDR2 from the germline V gene are SEHNR and FQNEAQ (reference sequence). CDR3 sequence (DNA): TGTGCCAGCAGGTATGGGGACACTGAAGCTTTCTTT. Protein product: CASRYGDTEAFF.

Here the CDR3 DNA reads TGTGCCAGCAGCAAACGACAGGGTGCATGCACAGATACGCAGTATTTT. This encodes CASSKRQGACTDTQYF. This rearrangement joins TRBV21-1 to TRBJ2-3; the D call in the table, TRBD1, was not verified against the DNA. TRBV21-1 is a listed pseudogene. The CDR3 runs to 16 residues.

V and J are TRBV18 and TRBJ2-5, with 7 bases lining up with TRBD1. From germline, CDR1 is KGHSH and CDR2 LQKENI. CDR3 length: 13 amino acids. V gave up 3 bases and J gave up 2 bases; unmatched junction bases: 0. This CDR3 is CASSPGQQETQYF. The CDR3 DNA follows: TGTGCCAGCTCACCGGGACAGCAAGAGACCCAGTACTTC.

V usage is TRBV25-1 and J usage is TRBJ1-2; TRBD1 is a possible D gene (5 bases). CDR1 is MGHDK, CDR2 SYGVNS, per germline. Trimming removed 5 bases at V and 8 bases at J, with 18 bases between. This CDR3 has 14 residues. The DNA for the CDR3 is TGTGCCAGCAGTTTGGGGGATCAGTCCTACGGCTACACCTTC. This codes for CASSLGDQSYGYTF.

The genes are TRBV28 and TRBJ2-4; TRBD1 is a possible D gene (5 bases). The CDR3 covers 15 residues. CDR1 MDHEN and CDR2 SYDVKM come from the germline V gene. The V end was cut by 8 bases, the J end by 6 bases, with 20 bases between. The CDR3 sequence is CASYGQGSSTNIQYF. The CDR3 DNA is TGTGCCAGCTATGGGCAGGGAAGCTCAACAAACATTCAGTACTTC.

The V call is TRBV5-4, the J call TRBJ2-3; TRBD2 matches at 13 bases. The CDR3 is 16 residues long. V lost 4 bases and J lost 4; bases outside the gene matches: 6. Looked up from germline, CDR1 is SGHNT and CDR2 is YYREEE (reference sequence). Here the CDR3 reads CASSLGLAGQSDTQYF. The CDR3 DNA reads TGTGCCAGCAGCCTGGGACTAGCGGGACAGTCAGATACGCAGTATTTT.

The genes are TRBV2 and TRBJ2-2, with 8 positions matching TRBD2. This CDR3 is 15 amino acids long. CDR1 is SNHLY, CDR2 FYNNEI, per germline. V was pared by 2 bases and J by 5 bases, with 4 bases of the junction left unmatched. The CDR3 reads CASSETGRETGELFF. In DNA form, the CDR3 reads TGTGCCAGCAGTGAAACCGGGAGGGAAACCGGGGAGCTGTTTTTT.

The chain uses TRBV6-2 or TRBV6-3 and TRBJ2-3; TRBD2 matches 14 bases. Germline loops: CDR1 MNHEY, CDR2 SVGEGT. The ends lost 6 bases at V and 4 bases at J; junction bases unmatched: 6. This CDR3 is built from 16 residues. CDR3 residues: CASSKGLAGGPDTQYF. For the CDR3, the DNA is TGTGCCAGCAGCAAAGGACTAGCGGGAGGTCCAGATACGCAGTATTTT.

V and J are TRBV18 and TRBJ2-1, with TRBD2 identical over 13 bases. The CDR3 sequence is 15 residues long. V gave up 3 bases and J gave up 5 bases; unmatched junction bases: 1. Germline V gene sequence: CDR1 KGHSH, CDR2 LQKENI. DNA of the CDR3: TGTGCCAGCTCACCTGGGACTAGCGGGAACAATGAGCAGTTCTTC. Protein product: CASSPGTSGNNEQFF.